The T cell receptor beta chain described here comes from a study of blood T cell repertoires in COVID-19. Turning to the study itself: The United States, Italy and Spain supplied acute and convalescent COVID-19 samples.

Germline V gene sequence: CDR1 GTSNPN, CDR2 SVGIG (reference sequence). This CDR3 has 14 amino acids. J gave up 2 bases and V 6 bases, and 7 bases lay outside the gene matches. While infection was still active, Seattle patients were enrolled and then followed longitudinally. Sequencing was performed with immunoSEQ multiplex PCR; in TCRdb, only in-frame clones are kept and a portion is missing. The sample records 310,000 or so clones, approximately 90% being singletons. The clonotype originates from a man aged 25 to 40 with COVID-19, enrolled during active disease. V usage is TRBV30 and J usage is TRBJ2-5; 9 nucleotides match TRBD1. Sequenced input: peripheral blood. The CDR3 region is CACPQTGGQETQYF. The CDR3 bases are TGTGCCTGTCCGCAGACAGGGGGGCAAGAGACCCAGTACTTC.